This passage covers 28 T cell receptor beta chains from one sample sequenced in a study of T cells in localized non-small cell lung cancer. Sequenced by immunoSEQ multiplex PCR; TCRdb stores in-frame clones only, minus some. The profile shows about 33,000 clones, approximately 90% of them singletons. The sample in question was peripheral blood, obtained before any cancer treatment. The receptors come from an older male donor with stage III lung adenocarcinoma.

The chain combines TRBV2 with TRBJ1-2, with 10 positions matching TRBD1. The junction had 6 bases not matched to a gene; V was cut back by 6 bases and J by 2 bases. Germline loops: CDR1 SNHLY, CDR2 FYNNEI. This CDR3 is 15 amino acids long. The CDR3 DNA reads TGTGCCAGCAGAGGCCGGGACAGGGGAAACTATGGCTACACCTTC. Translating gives CASRGRDRGNYGYTF.

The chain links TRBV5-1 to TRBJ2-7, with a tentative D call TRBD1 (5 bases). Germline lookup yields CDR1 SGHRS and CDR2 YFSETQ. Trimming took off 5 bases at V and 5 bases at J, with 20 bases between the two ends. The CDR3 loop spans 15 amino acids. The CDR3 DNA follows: TGCGCCAGCAGTCGTGATAGAATCCAGGGAAACGAGCAGTACTTC. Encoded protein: CASSRDRIQGNEQYF. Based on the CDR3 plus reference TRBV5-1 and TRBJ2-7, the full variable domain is KAGVTQTPRYLIKTRGQQVTLSCSPISGHRSVSWYQQTPGQGLQFLFEYFSETQRNKGNFPGRFSGRQFSNSRSEMNVSTLELGDSALYLCASSRDRIQGNEQYFGPGTRLTVT.

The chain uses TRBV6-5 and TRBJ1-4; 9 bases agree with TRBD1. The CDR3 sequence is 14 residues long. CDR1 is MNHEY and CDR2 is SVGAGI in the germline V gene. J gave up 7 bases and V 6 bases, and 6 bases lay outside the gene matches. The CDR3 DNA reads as TGTGCCAGCAGGAAACAGGGGGCGAGTGAAAAACTGTTTTTT. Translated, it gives CASRKQGASEKLFF.

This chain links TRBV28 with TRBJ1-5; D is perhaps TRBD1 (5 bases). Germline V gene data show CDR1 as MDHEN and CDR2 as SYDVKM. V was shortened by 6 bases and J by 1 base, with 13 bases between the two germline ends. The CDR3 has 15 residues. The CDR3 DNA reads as TGTGCCAGCAGACCCGACAAGGGGAGCAATCAGCCCCAGCATTTT. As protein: CASRPDKGSNQPQHF. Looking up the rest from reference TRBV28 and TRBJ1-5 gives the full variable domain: DVKVTQSSRYLVKRTGEKVFLECVQDMDHENMFWYRQDPGLGLRLIYFSYDVKMKEKGDIPEGYSVSREKKERFSLILESASTNQTSMYLCASRPDKGSNQPQHFGDGTRLSIL.

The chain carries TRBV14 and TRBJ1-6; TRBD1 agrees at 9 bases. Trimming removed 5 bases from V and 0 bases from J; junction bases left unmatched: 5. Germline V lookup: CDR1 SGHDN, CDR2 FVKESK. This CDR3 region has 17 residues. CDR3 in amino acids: CASSGDRGSSYNSPLHF. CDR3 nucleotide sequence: TGTGCCAGCAGCGGCGACAGGGGGAGCTCCTATAATTCACCCCTCCACTTT.

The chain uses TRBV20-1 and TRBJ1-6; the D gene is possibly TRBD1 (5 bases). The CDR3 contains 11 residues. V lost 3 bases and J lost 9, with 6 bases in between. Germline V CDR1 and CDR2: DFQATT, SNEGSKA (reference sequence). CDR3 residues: CSARRGSPLHF. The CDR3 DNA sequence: TGCAGTGCTAGGAGGGGTTCACCCCTCCACTTT.

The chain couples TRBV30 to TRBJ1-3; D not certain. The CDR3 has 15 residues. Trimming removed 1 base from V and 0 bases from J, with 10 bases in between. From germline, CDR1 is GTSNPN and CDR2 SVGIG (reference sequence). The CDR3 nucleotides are TGTGCCTGGAGTGACGGCATTCTCTCTGGAAACACCATATATTTT. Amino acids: CAWSDGILSGNTIYF.

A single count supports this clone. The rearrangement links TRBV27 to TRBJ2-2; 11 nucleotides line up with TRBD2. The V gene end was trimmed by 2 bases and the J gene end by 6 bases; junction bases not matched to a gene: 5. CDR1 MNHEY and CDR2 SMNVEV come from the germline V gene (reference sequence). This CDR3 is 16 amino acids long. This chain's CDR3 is CASSLIAGGPAGELFF. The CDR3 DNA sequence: TGTGCCAGCAGTTTAATAGCGGGAGGGCCTGCCGGGGAGCTGTTTTTT.

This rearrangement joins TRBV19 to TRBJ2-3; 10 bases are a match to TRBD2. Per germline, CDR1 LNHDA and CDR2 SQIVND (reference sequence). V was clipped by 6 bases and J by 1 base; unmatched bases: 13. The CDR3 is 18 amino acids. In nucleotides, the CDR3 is TGTGCCAGTAGGGGTCGCGGGTGGGGGACTAGCGGCACAGATACGCAGTATTTT. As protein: CASRGRGWGTSGTDTQYF.

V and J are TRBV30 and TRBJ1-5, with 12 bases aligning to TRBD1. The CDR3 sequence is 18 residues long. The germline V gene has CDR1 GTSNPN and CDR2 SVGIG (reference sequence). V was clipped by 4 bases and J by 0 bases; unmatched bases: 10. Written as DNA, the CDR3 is TGTGCCTGGAAGACCGGGACAGGGGGCCGAAGTAGCAATCAGCCCCAGCATTTT. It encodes CAWKTGTGGRSSNQPQHF.

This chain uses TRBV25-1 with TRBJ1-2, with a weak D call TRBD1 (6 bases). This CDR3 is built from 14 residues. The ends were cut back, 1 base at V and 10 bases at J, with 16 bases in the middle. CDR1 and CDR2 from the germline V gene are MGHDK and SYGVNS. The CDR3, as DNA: TGTGCCAGCAGTGAATCTCGGGGGCTCGAGGTCTACACCTTC. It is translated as CASSESRGLEVYTF.

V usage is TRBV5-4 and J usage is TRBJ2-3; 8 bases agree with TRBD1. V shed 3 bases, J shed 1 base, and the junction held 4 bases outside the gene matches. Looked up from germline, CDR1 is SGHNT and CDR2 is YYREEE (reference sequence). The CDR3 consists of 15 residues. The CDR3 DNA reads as TGTGCCAGCAGCTCCGCGGGACAGGGCACAGATACGCAGTATTTT. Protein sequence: CASSSAGQGTDTQYF.

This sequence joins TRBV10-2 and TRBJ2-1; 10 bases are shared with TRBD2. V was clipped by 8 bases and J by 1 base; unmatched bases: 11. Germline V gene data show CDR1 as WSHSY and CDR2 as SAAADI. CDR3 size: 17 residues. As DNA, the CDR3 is TGCGCCAGCCTATCACGAAGCGGGAGGGCTTCCTACAATGAGCAGTTCTTC. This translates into CASLSRSGRASYNEQFF.

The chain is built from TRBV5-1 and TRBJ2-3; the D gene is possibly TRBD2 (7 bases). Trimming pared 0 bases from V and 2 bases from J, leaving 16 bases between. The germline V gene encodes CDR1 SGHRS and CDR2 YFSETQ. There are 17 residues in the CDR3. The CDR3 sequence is CASSLAVRGADTDTQYF. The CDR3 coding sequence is TGCGCCAGCAGCTTGGCGGTCCGGGGGGCCGACACAGATACGCAGTATTTT.

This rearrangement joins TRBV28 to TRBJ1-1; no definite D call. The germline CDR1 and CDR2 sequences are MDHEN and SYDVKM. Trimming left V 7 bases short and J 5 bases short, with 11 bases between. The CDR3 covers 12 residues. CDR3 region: CASTQLETEAFF. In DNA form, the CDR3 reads TGTGCCAGCACCCAATTGGAGACTGAAGCTTTCTTT.

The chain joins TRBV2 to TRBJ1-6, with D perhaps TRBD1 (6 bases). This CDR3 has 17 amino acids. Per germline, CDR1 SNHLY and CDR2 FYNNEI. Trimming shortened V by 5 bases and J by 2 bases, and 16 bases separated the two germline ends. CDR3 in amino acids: CASSRGQSNPYNSPLHF. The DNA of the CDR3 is TGTGCCAGCAGTCGTGGACAGTCGAACCCCTATAATTCACCCCTCCACTTT.

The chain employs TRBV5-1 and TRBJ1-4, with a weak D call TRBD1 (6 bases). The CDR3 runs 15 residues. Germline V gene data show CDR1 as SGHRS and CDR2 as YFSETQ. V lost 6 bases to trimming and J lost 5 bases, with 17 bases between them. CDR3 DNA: TGCGCCAGCAAGGGGGGGGGAAAAGGGAATGAAAAACTGTTTTTT. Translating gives CASKGGGKGNEKLFF.

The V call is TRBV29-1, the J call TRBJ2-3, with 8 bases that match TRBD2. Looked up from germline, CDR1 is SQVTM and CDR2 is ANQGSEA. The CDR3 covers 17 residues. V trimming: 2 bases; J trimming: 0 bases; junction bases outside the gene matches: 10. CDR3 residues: CSVEPFPGRESTDTQYF. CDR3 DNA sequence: TGCAGCGTTGAACCCTTCCCCGGGAGGGAGAGCACAGATACGCAGTATTTT.

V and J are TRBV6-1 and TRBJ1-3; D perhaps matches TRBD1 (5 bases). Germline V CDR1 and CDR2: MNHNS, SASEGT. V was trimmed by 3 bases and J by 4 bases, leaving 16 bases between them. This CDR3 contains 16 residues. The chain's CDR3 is CASSDLVRRAGNTIYF. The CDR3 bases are TGTGCCAGCAGTGACTTGGTCCGCAGGGCGGGAAACACCATATATTTT.

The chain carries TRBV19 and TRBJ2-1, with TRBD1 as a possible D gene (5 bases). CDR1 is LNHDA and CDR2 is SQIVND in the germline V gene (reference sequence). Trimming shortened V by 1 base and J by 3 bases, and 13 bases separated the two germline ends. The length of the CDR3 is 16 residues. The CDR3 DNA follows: TGTGCCAGTAGTATAGGCCGGCAGGGCCTCTACAATGAGCAGTTCTTC. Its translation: CASSIGRQGLYNEQFF.

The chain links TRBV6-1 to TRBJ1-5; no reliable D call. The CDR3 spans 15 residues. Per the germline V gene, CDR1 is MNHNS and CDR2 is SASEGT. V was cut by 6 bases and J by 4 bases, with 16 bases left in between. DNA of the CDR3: TGTGCCAGCAGCATCCAATCAACACGGAATCAGCCCCAGCATTTT. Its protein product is CASSIQSTRNQPQHF.

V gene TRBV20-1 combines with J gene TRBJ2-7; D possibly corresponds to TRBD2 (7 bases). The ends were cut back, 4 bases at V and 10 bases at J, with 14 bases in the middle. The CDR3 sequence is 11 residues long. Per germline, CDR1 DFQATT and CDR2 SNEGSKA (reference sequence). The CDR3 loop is CSAIEGGPQYF. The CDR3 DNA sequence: TGCAGTGCTATCGAGGGGGGGCCTCAGTACTTC.

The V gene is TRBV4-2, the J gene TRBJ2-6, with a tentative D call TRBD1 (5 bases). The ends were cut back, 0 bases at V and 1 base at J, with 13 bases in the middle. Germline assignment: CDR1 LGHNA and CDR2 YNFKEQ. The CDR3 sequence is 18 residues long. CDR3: CASSQDLPGRSGANVLTF. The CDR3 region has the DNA TGTGCCAGCAGCCAAGATCTGCCAGGGCGGTCTGGGGCCAACGTCCTGACTTTC.

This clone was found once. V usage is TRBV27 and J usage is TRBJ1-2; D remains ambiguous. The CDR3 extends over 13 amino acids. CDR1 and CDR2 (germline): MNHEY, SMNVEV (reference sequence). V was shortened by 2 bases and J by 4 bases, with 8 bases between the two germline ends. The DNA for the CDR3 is TGTGCCAGCAGTTTAACCCCAGGCTATGGCTACACCTTC. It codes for CASSLTPGYGYTF.

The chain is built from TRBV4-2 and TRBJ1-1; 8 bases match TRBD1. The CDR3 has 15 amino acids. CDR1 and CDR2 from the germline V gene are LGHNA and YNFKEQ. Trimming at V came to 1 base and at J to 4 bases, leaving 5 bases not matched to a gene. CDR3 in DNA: TGTGCCAGCAGCCAAGCCCTAACAGGGGGCACTGAAGCTTTCTTT. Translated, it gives CASSQALTGGTEAFF.

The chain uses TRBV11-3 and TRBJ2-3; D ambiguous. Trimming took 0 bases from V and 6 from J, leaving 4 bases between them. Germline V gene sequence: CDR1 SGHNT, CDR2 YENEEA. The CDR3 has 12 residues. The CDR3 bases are TGTGCCAGCAGCTTAGAAGACGATACGCAGTATTTT. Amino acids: CASSLEDDTQYF. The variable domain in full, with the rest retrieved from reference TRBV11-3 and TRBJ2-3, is EAGVVQSPRYKIIEKKQPVAFWCNPISGHNTLYWYLQNLGQGPELLIRYENEEAVDDSQLPKDRFSAERLKGVDSTLKIQPAELGDSAVYLCASSLEDDTQYFGPGTRLTVL.

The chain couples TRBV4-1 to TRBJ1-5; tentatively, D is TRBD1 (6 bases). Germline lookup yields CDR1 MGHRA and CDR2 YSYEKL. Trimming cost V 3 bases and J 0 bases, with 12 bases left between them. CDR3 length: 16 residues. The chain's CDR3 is CASSQGQAYSNQPQHF. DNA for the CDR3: TGCGCCAGCAGCCAGGGACAAGCTTATAGCAATCAGCCCCAGCATTTT.

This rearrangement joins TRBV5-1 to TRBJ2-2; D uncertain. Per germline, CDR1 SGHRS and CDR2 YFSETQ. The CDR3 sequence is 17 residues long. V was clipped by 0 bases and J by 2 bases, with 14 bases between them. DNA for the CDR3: TGCGCCAGCAGCTTGGTTCTATTCACAGATAACACCGGGGAGCTGTTTTTT. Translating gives CASSLVLFTDNTGELFF.